Each of the 14 T cell receptor beta chains below was sequenced from the same sample in a study of T-cell reconstitution after alpha-beta-depleted transplantation in children. Preparation of the TCRbeta library was carried out with unique molecular identifiers. TCRdb fed the PCR reads into MiXCR, producing one record per CDR3 protein. The table lists 230,000 or so distinct CDR3 sequences, more than 10% of them singletons, with 2% to 3% in the top ten. The input for sequencing was PBMCs from the stem cell graft donor, taken from the stem cell graft. The receptor source for this set is a human donor who donated a stem cell graft to a child with acute lymphoblastic leukemia.

The rearrangement links TRBV5-1 to TRBJ2-7, with TRBD1 matching 8 bases. Trimming cost V 0 bases and J 2 bases; bases outside gene matches: 4. Germline values: CDR1 SGHRS, CDR2 YFSETQ. The length of the CDR3 is 15 residues. Here the CDR3 reads CASSLAGTGPYEQYF. The CDR3 coding sequence is TGCGCCAGCAGCTTGGCCGGGACAGGCCCCTACGAGCAGTACTTC.

This clonotype was found many times. This chain links TRBV7-9 with TRBJ2-2, with 11 nucleotides matching TRBD1. CDR1 is SEHNR, CDR2 FQNEAQ, per germline (reference sequence). The V and J ends lost 4 bases and 7 bases, in that order; junction bases with no gene match: 8. The CDR3 has 16 residues. The CDR3 region is CASSSGRTGGFGELFF. CDR3 DNA sequence: TGTGCCAGCAGCTCGGGGCGGACAGGGGGCTTCGGGGAGCTGTTTTTT.

This clonotype was detected many times. The CDR3 coding sequence is TGTGCCAGCAGTTACTCGGGACAGGGGGCCCTCGAGCAGTACTTC. Protein sequence: CASSYSGQGALEQYF. V usage is TRBV6-2 or TRBV6-3 and J usage is TRBJ2-7; 12 bases match TRBD1. CDR1 and CDR2 from the germline V gene are MNHEY and SVGEGT. This CDR3 has 15 residues. Trimming at V came to 0 bases and at J to 6 bases, leaving 3 bases not matched to a gene.

This clonotype was seen at least ten times. The rearrangement joins TRBV9 to TRBJ2-5, with 8 bases matching TRBD2. Trimming at V came to 3 bases and at J to 1 base, leaving 8 bases not matched to a gene. Germline CDR1 and CDR2: SGDLS and YYNGEE. CDR3 length: 16 amino acids. CDR3 protein: CASSAGGGGFQETQYF. For the CDR3, the DNA is TGTGCCAGCAGCGCCGGGGGCGGGGGGTTCCAAGAGACCCAGTACTTC.

There are many counts of this clonotype. The chain carries TRBV6-1 and TRBJ1-5; D is uncertain. V lost 0 bases and J lost 2, with 8 bases in between. This CDR3 comprises 15 residues. From germline, CDR1 is MNHNS and CDR2 SASEGT. For the CDR3, the DNA is TGTGCCAGCAGTGAAGCGTGGAGGGGCAATCAGCCCCAGCATTTT. Protein sequence: CASSEAWRGNQPQHF.

This clonotype showed up many times. J is TRBJ2-3 and V is TRBV3-1; 8 bases are a match to TRBD1. Unmatched junction bases numbered 4, after V lost 4 bases and J lost 4 bases. The germline V gene has CDR1 LGHDT and CDR2 YNNKEL (reference sequence). The CDR3 extends over 14 amino acids. Written as DNA, the CDR3 is TGTGCCAGCAGCCGGACAGGGAGAGCAGATACGCAGTATTTT. Its translation: CASSRTGRADTQYF.

This clonotype has a count of ten or more. The chain recombines TRBV7-9 with TRBJ1-2; 7 bases are shared with TRBD1. V was pared by 5 bases and J by 10 bases, with 22 bases of the junction left unmatched. The CDR3 runs to 17 residues. Germline assignment: CDR1 SEHNR and CDR2 FQNEAQ (reference sequence). The DNA of the CDR3 is TGTGCCAGCAGCGCTTCGATGGGGACAGCCAGTATATGGGCCTACACCTTC. This encodes CASSASMGTASIWAYTF.

This clonotype was counted a few times. The V gene is TRBV18, the J gene TRBJ2-1; 13 bases line up with TRBD2. V lost 3 bases and J lost 7; bases outside the gene matches: 6. This CDR3 has 16 amino acids. Germline V gene data show CDR1 as KGHSH and CDR2 as LQKENI. CDR3 sequence: CASSPGLAGVKNEQFF. The DNA for the CDR3 is TGTGCCAGCTCACCTGGACTAGCGGGAGTAAAAAATGAGCAGTTCTTC.

The count of this clonotype is one. The chain employs TRBV4-3 and TRBJ2-7, with TRBD2 as a possible D gene (5 bases). V was cut by 1 base and J by 3 bases, with 13 bases left in between. This CDR3 region has 15 residues. Germline CDR1 LGHNA, CDR2 YSLEER. In DNA form, the CDR3 reads TGCGCCAGCAGCCAAGCCCGGGAAACTCACTACGAGCAGTACTTC. Protein: CASSQARETHYEQYF.

In this sample, this clonotype turned up once. The junction departs from the called germline gene at one end, perhaps through a read error. CDR3 coding DNA: TGTGCCTGGAGTGTTGCCGGGAATAGCAGTCAGCCCCAGCATTTT. This encodes CAWSVAGNSSQPQHF. The rearrangement joins TRBV30 to TRBJ1-5; D not resolved. The CDR3 covers 15 residues. CDR1 is GTSNPN, CDR2 SVGIG, per germline (reference sequence).

At least ten counts were recorded for this clonotype. This chain links TRBV27 with TRBJ2-2; possible D gene TRBD1, 6 bases. Trimming stripped 4 bases from V and 5 bases from J, with 14 bases between. This CDR3 contains 15 residues. In germline, CDR1 is MNHEY, CDR2 SMNVEV (reference sequence). Here the CDR3 DNA reads TGTGCCAGCAGTTCTGCAGGGGTATGGACCGGGGAGCTGTTTTTT. Residues: CASSSAGVWTGELFF.

The chain joins TRBV6-1 to TRBJ1-2; D gene uncertain. Germline loops: CDR1 MNHNS, CDR2 SASEGT. This CDR3 is built from 13 residues. With 3 bases removed from V and 5 bases from J, the gap between germline ends came to 10 bases. The CDR3: CASSDLPRYGYTF. The CDR3 DNA is TGTGCCAGCAGTGATCTTCCCAGATATGGCTACACCTTC.

This clonotype was recorded only once. This sequence joins TRBV12-3 or TRBV12-4 and TRBJ2-1; no clear D. This CDR3 spans 11 amino acids. Trimming took off 6 bases at V and 10 bases at J, with 10 bases between the two ends. The CDR3, as DNA: TGTGCCAGCAGCGAAGGAAGGGAGCAGTTCTTC. It yields the protein CASSEGREQFF.

This chain joins TRBV7-2 and TRBJ1-2; possibly TRBD1 for D (6 bases). Germline CDR1 SGHTA, CDR2 FQGNSA. Between the trimmed V and J ends, which lost 5 bases and 1 base, there was a span of 14 bases. The CDR3 consists of 15 residues. In nucleotides, the CDR3 is TGTGCCAGCAGCCTAGGGGGATCCTATAACTATGGCTACACCTTC. It is translated as CASSLGGSYNYGYTF.